This T cell receptor beta chain was sequenced in a study of early T cells in non-severe SARS-CoV-2 infection. Study in general: Sequencing was performed on bulk RNA from unsorted whole blood, leaving chains unpaired.

The V segment lost 0 bases and the J segment 5 bases; nucleotides outside the gene matches: 7. The CDR3 loop spans 16 amino acids. Germline V gene data show CDR1 as SGHRS and CDR2 as YFSETQ. Unique molecular identifiers were affixed to single, distinct cDNA molecules. TCRdb recomputed calls from the 5' RACE reads with MiXCR, one row per CDR3 protein. The data contain about 98,000 distinct CDR3 sequences, roughly 9.6% of them singletons. General study points: Missing private and CD4 specificities, VDJdb matching favored anti-spike CD8 responses.

Notes on this clonotype: Its antigen is currently unknown.

Sequencing was performed on whole blood. The chain recombines TRBV5-1 with TRBJ2-5, with 10 bases identical to TRBD2. The receptor comes from an adult who was a healthcare worker with PCR-confirmed SARS-CoV-2 infection or an uninfected control (not recorded which). DNA for the CDR3: TGCGCCAGCAGCTTGGATCTAGCGGGGGCCGGGGAGACCCAGTACTTC. Translation gives CASSLDLAGAGETQYF. Looking up the rest from reference TRBV5-1 and TRBJ2-5 gives the full variable domain: KAGVTQTPRYLIKTRGQQVTLSCSPISGHRSVSWYQQTPGQGLQFLFEYFSETQRNKGNFPGRFSGRQFSNSRSEMNVSTLELGDSALYLCASSLDLAGAGETQYFGPGTRLLVL.